These T cell receptor beta chains were read from a single sample in a study of identical twins. TCRdb fed the 5' RACE reads into MiXCR, producing one record per CDR3 protein. Of 150,000 or so distinct CDR3 sequences listed, approximately 3.5% are singletons. What was sequenced was memory T cells sorted from blood. Receptor source: a man aged 18 to 35 in good health. Both conserved end residues are part of each CDR3. Each record gives: J gene, V gene, D gene, clone size, CDR3 protein, CDR3 DNA. The D gene is left open where the match is weak. Size tells how often a clone was seen (once, few, many) or the class of an expanded clone, and some rows leave it out.

TRBJ1-3 | TRBV20-1 | - | many | CSASGAGDTIYF | TGCAGTGCTAGTGGGGCCGGGGACACCATATATTTT
TRBJ1-1 | TRBV12-3/TRBV12-4 | - | many | CASSDNTEAFF | TGTGCCAGCAGCGATAACACTGAAGCTTTCTTT
TRBJ1-2 | TRBV30 | - | many | CAWSVRGTGYTF | TGTGCCTGGAGTGTACGAGGGACTGGCTACACCTTC
TRBJ1-4 | TRBV20-1 | - | many | CSAGPGAWGEKLFF | TGCAGTGCCGGACCGGGGGCTTGGGGGGAAAAACTGTTTTTT
TRBJ2-5 | TRBV5-6 | - | few | CASSLGAGNQETQYF | TGTGCCAGCAGCTTGGGTGCGGGGAACCAAGAGACCCAGTACTTC
TRBJ2-1 | TRBV7-2 | - | many | CASRGSEQFF | TGTGCCAGCCGGGGGTCCGAGCAGTTCTTC
TRBJ2-3 | TRBV6-1 | TRBD2 | many | CASSRAGGRADTQYF | TGTGCCAGCAGTCGAGCGGGAGGGAGGGCAGATACGCAGTATTTT
TRBJ1-1 | TRBV2 | TRBD1 | few | CASSAQGGPTEAFF | TGTGCCAGCAGTGCCCAGGGGGGACCCACTGAAGCTTTCTTT
TRBJ2-4 | TRBV7-9 | - | many | CASSSPTVLAKNIQYF | TGTGCCAGCAGCTCCCCGACAGTTCTAGCCAAAAACATTCAGTACTTC
TRBJ2-1 | TRBV4-3 | - | many | CASSQDRSAGNEQFF | TGCGCCAGCAGCCAAGATCGCTCCGCAGGCAATGAGCAGTTCTTC
TRBJ1-5 | TRBV20-1 | - | many | CSAPVGGAGDQPQHF | TGCAGTGCCCCAGTTGGGGGTGCGGGGGATCAGCCCCAGCATTTT
TRBJ2-1 | TRBV7-2 | TRBD1 | many | CASSLAQGAYNEQFF | TGTGCCAGCAGCTTAGCGCAGGGGGCGTACAATGAGCAGTTCTTC
TRBJ2-5 | TRBV20-1 | TRBD1 | - | CSGRQGQETQYF | TGCAGTGGCCGACAGGGACAAGAGACCCAGTACTTC
TRBJ2-1 | TRBV20-1 | TRBD1 | many | CSAREGTGGNRFF | TGCAGTGCTAGGGAAGGGACAGGGGGCAACCGGTTCTTC
TRBJ2-1 | TRBV2 | - | many | CASSEMRPGWNEQFF | TGTGCCAGCAGTGAGATGCGCCCCGGTTGGAATGAGCAGTTCTTC
TRBJ2-3 | TRBV18 | - | many | CASSRLVEAQYF | TGTGCCAGCTCACGACTAGTTGAAGCGCAGTATTTT
TRBJ1-5 | TRBV7-2 | - | many | CASSLVDSNQPQHF | TGTGCCAGCAGCTTAGTTGATAGCAATCAGCCCCAGCATTTT
TRBJ2-3 | TRBV5-1 | TRBD1 | many | CASSPDRGHTDTQYF | TGCGCCAGCAGCCCTGACAGGGGCCACACAGATACGCAGTATTTT
TRBJ2-3 | TRBV7-7 | - | - | CASSLSIGSTDTQYF | TGTGCCAGCAGCTTAAGTATAGGGAGCACAGATACGCAGTATTTT
TRBJ2-1 | TRBV2 | - | - | CASGDLDPGKHNEQFF | TGTGCCAGCGGTGATTTGGACCCTGGAAAACACAATGAGCAGTTCTTC
TRBJ1-6 | TRBV10-3 | - | many | CAISRQDSPLHF | TGTGCCATCAGTCGACAGGATTCACCCCTCCACTTT
TRBJ2-3 | TRBV20-1 | TRBD2 | many | CSARALAGYTDTQYF | TGCAGTGCTAGAGCTCTAGCGGGATACACAGATACGCAGTATTTT
TRBJ1-1 | TRBV10-3 | TRBD1 | many | CAISERETGDTEAFF | TGTGCCATCAGTGAGCGGGAGACAGGGGACACTGAAGCTTTCTTT
TRBJ2-2 | TRBV19 | TRBD2 | - | CASSTGLAGATGELFF | TGTGCCAGTAGTACAGGACTAGCGGGAGCTACCGGGGAGCTGTTTTTT
TRBJ1-4 | TRBV7-9 | - | many | CASSLVSGTKNEKLFF | TGTGCCAGCAGCTTAGTTTCGGGGACCAAAAATGAAAAACTGTTTTTT
TRBJ2-3 | TRBV10-3 | TRBD2 | many | CAISEPTAGRDPDTQYF | TGTGCCATCAGTGAGCCAACGGCGGGGAGGGACCCAGATACGCAGTATTTT
TRBJ2-2 | TRBV5-1 | TRBD1 | many | CASNKDRGNTGELFF | TGCGCCAGCAACAAGGACAGGGGAAACACCGGGGAGCTGTTTTTT
TRBJ1-6 | TRBV28 | - | - | CASSPQGNNSPLHF | TGTGCCAGCAGTCCCCAGGGAAATAATTCACCCCTCCACTTT
TRBJ2-2 | TRBV2 | - | many | CASHGGGSWRTGELFF | TGTGCCAGCCATGGGGGTGGGTCCTGGAGAACCGGGGAGCTGTTTTTT
TRBJ1-1 | TRBV30 | - | many | CAWSNGLNTEAFF | TGTGCCTGGAGTAATGGTTTGAACACTGAAGCTTTCTTT
TRBJ2-5 | TRBV4-1 | - | many | CASSQRDGQETQYF | TGCGCCAGCAGCCAAAGGGACGGCCAAGAGACCCAGTACTTC
TRBJ2-1 | TRBV20-1 | TRBD2 | many | CSRSGSVVYNEQFF | TGCAGCCGGAGCGGGAGTGTGGTCTACAATGAGCAGTTCTTC
TRBJ2-2 | TRBV7-2 | - | many | CASSASNTGELFF | TGTGCCAGCAGCGCCTCGAACACCGGGGAGCTGTTTTTT
TRBJ2-4 | TRBV5-1 | - | many | CASSLDPKNIQYF | TGCGCCAGCAGCTTGGATCCGAAAAACATTCAGTACTTC
TRBJ2-1 | TRBV20-1 | - | many | CSALASTDNEQFF | TGCAGTGCTCTTGCTAGTACAGACAATGAGCAGTTCTTC
TRBJ2-1 | TRBV28 | TRBD2 | many | CASSSRSGRANEQFF | TGTGCCAGCAGTTCCAGAAGCGGGAGAGCGAATGAGCAGTTCTTC
TRBJ1-4 | TRBV20-1 | TRBD1 | many | CSARVSPGTGGEKLFF | TGCAGTGCTAGAGTCTCACCCGGGACAGGGGGCGAAAAACTGTTTTTT
TRBJ2-6 | TRBV29-1 | - | many | CSVPILLHGFGANVLTF | TGCAGCGTGCCCATCCTATTACATGGGTTCGGGGCCAACGTCCTGACTTTC
TRBJ1-2 | TRBV6-5 | - | many | CASRDRRVGYTF | TGTGCCAGCAGAGACAGACGGGTGGGCTACACCTTC
TRBJ2-7 | TRBV5-1 | - | many | CASSLVDEQYF | TGCGCCAGCAGCTTGGTAGACGAGCAGTACTTC
TRBJ2-2 | TRBV20-1 | - | many | CSARLGKRELFF | TGCAGTGCTCGTCTTGGGAAGAGGGAGCTGTTTTTT